There are a few counts of the clone carrying this TCR beta chain. These data come from a study of blood T cell repertoires in COVID-19. The wider study: Sources were T cells, B-cell-depleted T cells, or PBMCs; the material itself was cDNA or gDNA.

The repertoire was sequenced with immunoSEQ multiplex PCR; TCRdb's copy has only in-frame clones and lacks some. The table has about 120,000 clones, around 88% seen once. This CDR3 has 16 residues. Germline V CDR1 and CDR2: SGHRS, YFSETQ. V shed 4 bases, J shed 8 bases, and the junction held 11 bases outside the gene matches. The origin of this receptor is a man aged 50 to 60 with acute or convalescent COVID-19. The chain has TRBV5-1 and TRBJ2-1, with 11 bases identical to TRBD2. Sequenced sample: peripheral blood. As DNA, the CDR3 is TGCGCCAGCAGCCCTCGACTAGCGGGGATAATCTATGAGCAGTTCTTC. This codes for CASSPRLAGIIYEQFF.